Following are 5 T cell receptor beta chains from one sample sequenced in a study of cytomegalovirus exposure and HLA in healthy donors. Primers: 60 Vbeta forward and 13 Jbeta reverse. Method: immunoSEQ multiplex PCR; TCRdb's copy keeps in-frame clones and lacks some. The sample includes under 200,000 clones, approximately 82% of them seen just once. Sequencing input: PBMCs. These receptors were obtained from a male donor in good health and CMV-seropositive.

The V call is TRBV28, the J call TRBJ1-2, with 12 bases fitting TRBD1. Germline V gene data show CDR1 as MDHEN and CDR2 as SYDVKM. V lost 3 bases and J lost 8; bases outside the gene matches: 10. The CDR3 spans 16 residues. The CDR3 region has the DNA TGTGCCAGCAGTTTTGGCTCGGGACAGGGGGCTCAGGGCTACACCTTC. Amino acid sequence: CASSFGSGQGAQGYTF.

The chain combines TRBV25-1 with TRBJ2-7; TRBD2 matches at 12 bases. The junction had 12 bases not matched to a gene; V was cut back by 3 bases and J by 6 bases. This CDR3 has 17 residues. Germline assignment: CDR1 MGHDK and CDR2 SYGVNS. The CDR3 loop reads CASSEPSGRAERVEQYF. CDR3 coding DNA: TGTGCCAGCAGTGAGCCTAGCGGGAGGGCCGAAAGGGTCGAGCAGTACTTC.

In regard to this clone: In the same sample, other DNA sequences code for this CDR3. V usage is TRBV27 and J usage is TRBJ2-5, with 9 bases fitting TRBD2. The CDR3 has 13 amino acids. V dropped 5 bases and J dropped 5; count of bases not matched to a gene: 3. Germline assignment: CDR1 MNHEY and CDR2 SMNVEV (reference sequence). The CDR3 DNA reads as TGTGCCAGCAGTCTGCGGGGGGGGGAGACCCAGTACTTC. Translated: CASSLRGGETQYF.

The CDR3 DNA follows: TGTGCCAGCAGCCCGGACAGGGGAACTCATCAGCCCCAGCATTTT. Translating gives CASSPDRGTHQPQHF. This rearrangement joins TRBV7-8 to TRBJ1-5; 9 bases match TRBD1. The CDR3 is 15 residues long. V shed 5 bases and J 5 bases; nucleotides not matched to a gene: 7. From germline, CDR1 is SGHVS and CDR2 FQNEAQ.

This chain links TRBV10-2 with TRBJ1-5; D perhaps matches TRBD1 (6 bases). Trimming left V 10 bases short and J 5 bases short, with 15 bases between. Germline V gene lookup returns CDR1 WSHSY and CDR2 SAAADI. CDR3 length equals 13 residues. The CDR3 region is CATMDSLYQPQHF. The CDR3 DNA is TGCGCCACCATGGACAGCTTATATCAGCCCCAGCATTTT.